The text below deals with one TCR beta chain. No antigen is known for it. No base quality values were provided; no much bigger clone lies one nucleotide off. The data are from a study of T cells after somatic rescue of genetic block (dated by TCRdb to the early 2020s). Regarding the research as a whole: The study assessed how robust, over the long term, a T-cell system was when the system had developed through somatic rescue of a genetic block in T-cell development.

Library method: the immunoSEQ multiplex PCR assay. TCRdb stores this immuneACCESS table with in-frame sequences only. Part of the clones is absent; in the studies checked, under half of the shortfall reflects unresolved V genes, and no reason is known for the rest. Counted in this sample were tens of thousands of clones; about 96% of them appeared once. The ten largest clones take up roughly 0.077% of the sample. V is pared back by 2 bases and J by 5 bases, with 4 bases lying between the germline termini. The germline V gene (reference sequence) specifies DFQATT as CDR1 and SNEGSKA as CDR2. The CDR3 has 10 amino acids, counting the end cysteine and phenylalanine. Of the read, only the CDR3 DNA is kept; its 30 bases are in frame from base 1.

The rearrangement joined TRBV20-1 to TRBJ2-7; the D gene cannot be named for sure. Sequencing was done on a sample of peripheral blood mononuclear cells (PBMCs). The clonotype originates from a child less than two years old. The CDR3 protein is CSARQDEQYF. The base sequence is TGCAGTGCTAGACAGGACGAGCAGTACTTC.